The T cell receptor (beta chain) described here comes from a study of shared clonotypes between healthy human individuals. Overall study: Sampling drew on donors who were two women and three men aged 18 to 49. General study findings and limits: The genetic and exposure-history diversity represented was limited by few donors.

Germline V gene lookup returns CDR1 SGHAT and CDR2 FQNNGV. The CDR3 is made up of 14 amino acids. The ends were cut back, 5 bases at V and 6 bases at J, with 15 bases in the middle. The assay was immunoSEQ multiplex PCR, and TCRdb's table has in-frame clones only and misses some. The sample has 2 million to 2.5 million clones, just over 90% seen once. Comments on this clone: What it binds is not known.

The origin of this receptor is a young man in good health. Some clones in this sample may be carry-over from other donors' samples. Sequencing used naive CD4+ T cells from PBMCs. Specified subset: CD45RA+ positively selected. The J gene is TRBJ2-3, the V gene TRBV11-2; D not resolved. CDR3 loop: CASSVAGTSDTQYF. The CDR3 region has the DNA TGTGCCAGCAGCGTTGCCGGAACATCGGATACGCAGTATTTT.